This T cell receptor (beta chain) was sequenced for a study of T cell responses to AZD1222 COVID-19 vaccine. Germline V gene lookup returns CDR1 SGHDN and CDR2 FVKESK. V shed 0 bases and J shed 2 bases, with 4 bases lying between them. CDR3 length: 13 amino acids. Produced via immunoSEQ multiplex PCR; TCRdb's table is partial and in-frame only. The data hold 70,000 to 85,000 clones, with around 86% observed a single time. The source is an adult in good health. J is TRBJ1-1 and V is TRBV14, with unresolved D. The source material was peripheral blood, sampled on day 0 of AZD1222 vaccination. The CDR3 sequence is CASSQDHNTEAFF. CDR3 coding DNA: TGTGCCAGCAGCCAAGATCACAACACTGAAGCTTTCTTT.